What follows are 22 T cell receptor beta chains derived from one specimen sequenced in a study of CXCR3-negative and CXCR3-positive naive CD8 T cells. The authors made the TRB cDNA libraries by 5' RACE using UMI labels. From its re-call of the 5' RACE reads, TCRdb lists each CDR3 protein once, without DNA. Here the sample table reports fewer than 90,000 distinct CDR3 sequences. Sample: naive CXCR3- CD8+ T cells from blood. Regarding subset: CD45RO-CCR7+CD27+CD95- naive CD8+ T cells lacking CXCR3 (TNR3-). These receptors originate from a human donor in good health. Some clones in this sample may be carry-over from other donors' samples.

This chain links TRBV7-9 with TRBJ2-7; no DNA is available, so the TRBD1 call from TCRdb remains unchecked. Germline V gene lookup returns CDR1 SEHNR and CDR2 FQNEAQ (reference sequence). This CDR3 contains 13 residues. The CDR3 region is CASSPQGAHEQYF.

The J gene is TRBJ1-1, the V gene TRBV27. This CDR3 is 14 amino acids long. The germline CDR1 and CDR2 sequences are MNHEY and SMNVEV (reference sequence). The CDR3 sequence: CASSPMDGNTEAFF.

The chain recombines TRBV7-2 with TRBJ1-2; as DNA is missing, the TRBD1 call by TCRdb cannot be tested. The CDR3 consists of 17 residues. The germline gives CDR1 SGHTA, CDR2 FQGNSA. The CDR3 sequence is CASSPFRDRLANYGYTF.

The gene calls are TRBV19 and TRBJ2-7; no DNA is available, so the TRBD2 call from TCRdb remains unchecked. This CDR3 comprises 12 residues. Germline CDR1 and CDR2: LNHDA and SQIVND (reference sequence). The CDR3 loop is CASSGGSAEQYF.

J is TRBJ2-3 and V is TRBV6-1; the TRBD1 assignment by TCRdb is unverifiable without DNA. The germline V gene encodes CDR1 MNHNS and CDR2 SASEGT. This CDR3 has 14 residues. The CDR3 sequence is CASSAGQGADTQYF.

CDR3 in amino acids: CASSSGTLTTVPNTGELFF. This sequence joins TRBV28 and TRBJ2-2; TCRdb's assignment of TRBD1 cannot be checked, as there is no DNA. The CDR3 spans 19 residues. Germline V lookup: CDR1 MDHEN, CDR2 SYDVKM.

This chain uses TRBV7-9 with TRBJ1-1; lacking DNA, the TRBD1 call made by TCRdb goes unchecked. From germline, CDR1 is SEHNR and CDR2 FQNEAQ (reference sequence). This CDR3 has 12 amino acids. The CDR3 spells CASSLGQNEAFF.

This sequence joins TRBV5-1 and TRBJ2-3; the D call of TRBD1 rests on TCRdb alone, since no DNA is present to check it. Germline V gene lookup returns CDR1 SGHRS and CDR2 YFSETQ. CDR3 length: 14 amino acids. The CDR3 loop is CASSVTGVSDTQYF.

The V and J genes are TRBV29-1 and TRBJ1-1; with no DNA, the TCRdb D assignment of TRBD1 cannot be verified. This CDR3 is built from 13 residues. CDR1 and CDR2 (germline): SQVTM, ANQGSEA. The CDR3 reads CSVDEGGYTEAFF.

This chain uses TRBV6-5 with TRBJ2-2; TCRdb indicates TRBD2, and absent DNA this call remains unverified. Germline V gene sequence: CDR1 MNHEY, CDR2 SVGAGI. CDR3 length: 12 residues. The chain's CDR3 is CAYRAPTGELFF.

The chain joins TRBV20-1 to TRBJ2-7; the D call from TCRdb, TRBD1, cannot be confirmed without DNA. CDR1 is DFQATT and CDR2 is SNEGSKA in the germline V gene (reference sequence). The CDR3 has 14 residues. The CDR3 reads CSAQDRVVDYEQYF.

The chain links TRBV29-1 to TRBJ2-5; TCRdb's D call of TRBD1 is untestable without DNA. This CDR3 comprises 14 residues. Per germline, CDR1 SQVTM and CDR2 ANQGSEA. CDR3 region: CSVEDRTGRETQYF.

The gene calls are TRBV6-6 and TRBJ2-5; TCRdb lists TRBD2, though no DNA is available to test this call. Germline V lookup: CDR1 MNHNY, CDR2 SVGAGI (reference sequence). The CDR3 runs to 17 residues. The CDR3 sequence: CASSETSGRGGDETQYF.

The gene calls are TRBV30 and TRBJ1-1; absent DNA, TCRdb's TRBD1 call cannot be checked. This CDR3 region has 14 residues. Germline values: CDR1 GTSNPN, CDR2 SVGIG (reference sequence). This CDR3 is CAWSVKGGNTEAFF.

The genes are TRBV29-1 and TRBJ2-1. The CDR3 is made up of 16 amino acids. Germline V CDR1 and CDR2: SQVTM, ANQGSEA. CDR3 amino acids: CSVEDAGVYLRGEQFF.

CDR3 sequence: CASSAGHPVVAGGYEQYF. This chain uses TRBV7-8 with TRBJ2-7; absent DNA, TCRdb's TRBD1 call cannot be checked. CDR3 size: 18 residues. From germline, CDR1 is SGHVS and CDR2 FQNEAQ.

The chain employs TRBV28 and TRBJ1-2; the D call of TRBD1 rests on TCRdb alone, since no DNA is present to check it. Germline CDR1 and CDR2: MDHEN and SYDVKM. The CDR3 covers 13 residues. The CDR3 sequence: CASRRDEGYGYTF.

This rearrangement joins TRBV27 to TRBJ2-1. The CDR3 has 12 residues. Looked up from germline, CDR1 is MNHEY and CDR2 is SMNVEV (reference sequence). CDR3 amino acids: CASGFVYNEQFF.

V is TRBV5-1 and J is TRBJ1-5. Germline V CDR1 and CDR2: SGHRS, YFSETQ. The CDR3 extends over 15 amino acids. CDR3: CASSLFGDSNQPQHF.

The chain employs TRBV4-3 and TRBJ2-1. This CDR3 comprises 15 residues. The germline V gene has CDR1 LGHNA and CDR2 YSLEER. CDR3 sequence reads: CASSQDGSSYNEQFF.

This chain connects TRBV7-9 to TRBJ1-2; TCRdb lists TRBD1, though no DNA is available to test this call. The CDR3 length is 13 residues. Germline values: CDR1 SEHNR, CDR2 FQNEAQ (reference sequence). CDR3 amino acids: CASSPTGTYGYTF.

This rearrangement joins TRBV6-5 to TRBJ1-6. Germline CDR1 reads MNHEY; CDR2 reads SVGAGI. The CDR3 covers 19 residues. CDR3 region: CASSYLGQDSGMPNSPLHF.